The 18 T cell receptor beta chains listed next were all sequenced from one sample in a study of identical twins. One entry per CDR3 protein, called by TCRdb with MiXCR from the 5' RACE reads. Of hundreds of thousands of distinct CDR3 sequences listed, approximately 6% were seen once; the top ten hold approximately 1.6%. The sequenced material came from naive T cells sorted from blood. These receptor sequences come from a man aged 18 to 35 in good health.

This clonotype was recorded at least ten times. CDR3 amino acids: CASWTLNTEAFF. The DNA for the CDR3 is TGTGCCAGCTGGACATTGAACACTGAAGCTTTCTTT. The V gene is TRBV6-5, the J gene TRBJ1-1; D may be TRBD1 (5 bases). Germline V gives CDR1 MNHEY, CDR2 SVGAGI. The CDR3 consists of 12 residues. Trimming left V 8 bases short and J 0 bases short, with 7 bases between.

This clonotype has ten or more counts. The chain recombines TRBV5-1 with TRBJ2-7; 8 nucleotides match TRBD2. This CDR3 spans 14 amino acids. Germline assignment: CDR1 SGHRS and CDR2 YFSETQ. V lost 4 bases to trimming and J lost 2 bases; unmatched junction nucleotides: 5. This CDR3 reads CASSIAGGTYEQYF. CDR3 bases: TGCGCCAGCAGCATTGCGGGGGGCACCTACGAGCAGTACTTC.

The V gene is TRBV2, the J gene TRBJ2-3; D is unclear. The germline V gene encodes CDR1 SNHLY and CDR2 FYNNEI. The CDR3 covers 15 residues. Trimming stripped 7 bases from V and 9 bases from J, with 23 bases between. CDR3 in amino acids: CASKHPSLRTITQYF. The CDR3 nucleotides are TGTGCCAGCAAACACCCGAGCCTCCGTACTATAACGCAGTATTTT.

The chain employs TRBV5-1 and TRBJ2-1; perhaps TRBD2 as D (6 bases). Germline V lookup: CDR1 SGHRS, CDR2 YFSETQ. CDR3 length: 11 amino acids. V gave up 5 bases and J gave up 10 bases, with 10 bases separating them. Here the CDR3 reads CASRWDSEQFF. In DNA, the CDR3 is TGCGCCAGCAGATGGGACTCCGAGCAGTTCTTC.

This clonotype appeared a few times. J is TRBJ2-1 and V is TRBV20-1, with D maybe TRBD2 (6 bases). The V end lost 4 bases, the J end lost 4 bases, and 14 bases lay between the germline ends. The CDR3 covers 14 residues. The germline V gene has CDR1 DFQATT and CDR2 SNEGSKA (reference sequence). The CDR3, as DNA: TGCAGTGCTACCCCCGGGGGAGATTACAATGAGCAGTTCTTC. This encodes CSATPGGDYNEQFF.

This clonotype was seen at least ten times. The chain recombines TRBV6-1 with TRBJ2-3, with 7 bases that match TRBD1. This CDR3 has 16 residues. Germline V gene sequence: CDR1 MNHNS, CDR2 SASEGT. V lost 5 bases, J lost 0 bases, and 8 bases stayed unmatched. Here the CDR3 reads CASSQRTGLSTDTQYF. The CDR3 DNA reads as TGTGCCAGCAGTCAGCGGACAGGACTTAGCACAGATACGCAGTATTTT.

This clonotype was recorded many times. The gene calls are TRBV29-1 and TRBJ2-3; no definite D call. The germline V gene encodes CDR1 SQVTM and CDR2 ANQGSEA. The CDR3 runs to 11 residues. Trimming pared 7 bases from V and 3 bases from J, leaving 8 bases between. CDR3 DNA: TGCAGCGCCAGGACGACAGATACGCAGTATTTT. As protein: CSARTTDTQYF.

The CDR3: CASGKGHSYEQYV. In DNA, the CDR3 is TGTGCTAGTGGAAAAGGACATTCCTACGAGCAGTACGTC. This chain connects TRBV12-5 to TRBJ2-7, with D possibly TRBD1 on 5 matching bases. The V and J ends lost 6 bases and 1 base respectively, with 10 bases between them. From germline, CDR1 is LGHNT and CDR2 FRNRAP. This CDR3 region has 13 residues.

Many counts were recorded for this clonotype. The chain joins TRBV21-1 to TRBJ2-1. TRBV21-1 corresponds to a pseudogene. This CDR3 has 13 residues. DNA of the CDR3: TGTGCCAGCACCCGGGACTGCCTCAATGAGCAGTTCTTC. This encodes CASTRDCLNEQFF.

The V gene is TRBV29-1, the J gene TRBJ1-3; TRBD1 might be the D (5 bases). Germline V gene lookup returns CDR1 SQVTM and CDR2 ANQGSEA. The CDR3 is 14 amino acids. V lost 6 bases and J lost 0, with 12 bases in between. The CDR3 sequence: CSVAGRSSGNTIYF. The CDR3 DNA sequence: TGCAGCGTGGCAGGGCGTTCCTCTGGAAACACCATATATTTT.

This clonotype was counted a few times. V and J are TRBV6-1 and TRBJ2-1, with TRBD2 identical over 11 bases. The CDR3 spans 16 residues. V lost 4 bases to trimming and J lost 2 bases; unmatched junction nucleotides: 4. In germline, CDR1 is MNHNS, CDR2 SASEGT. CDR3 DNA: TGTGCCAGCAGTGCGCAGACTAGCGGGGCCTACAATGAGCAGTTCTTC. This gives the protein CASSAQTSGAYNEQFF.

This clonotype was counted a few times. Lacking the conserved final phenylalanine or tryptophan, this CDR3 likely reflects a read error. V is TRBV5-1 and J is TRBJ2-3; D is perhaps TRBD1 (5 bases). The CDR3 runs 15 residues. Trimming left V 2 bases short and J 6 bases short, with 16 bases between. Germline V gene lookup returns CDR1 SGHRS and CDR2 YFSETQ. CDR3 region: CASSLDRADLDTQYY. The DNA for the CDR3 is TGCGCCAGCAGCTTAGACAGAGCAGACTTGGATACGCAGTATTAT.

The gene calls are TRBV29-1 and TRBJ2-2; D is unresolved. The CDR3 is 15 amino acids. The ends were cut back, 4 bases at V and 2 bases at J, with 14 bases in the middle. CDR1 and CDR2 from the germline V gene are SQVTM and ANQGSEA. The CDR3 region is CSVVTGPLNTGELFF. The CDR3 nucleotides read TGCAGCGTTGTGACCGGTCCCCTTAACACCGGGGAGCTGTTTTTT.

This clonotype was picked up many times. The chain employs TRBV20-1 and TRBJ2-1, with D possibly being TRBD1 (6 bases). V shed 0 bases and J shed 7 bases, with 22 bases lying between them. Germline assignment: CDR1 DFQATT and CDR2 SNEGSKA (reference sequence). This CDR3 region has 17 residues. The CDR3 protein is CSARDLLGGVGINEQFF. CDR3 sequence (DNA): TGCAGTGCTAGAGATCTCTTAGGGGGAGTAGGTATAAATGAGCAGTTCTTC.

At least ten counts were recorded for this clonotype. The chain has TRBV27 and TRBJ2-7, with 11 bases lining up with TRBD2. The CDR3 has 14 residues. From germline, CDR1 is MNHEY and CDR2 SMNVEV (reference sequence). The trim removed 6 bases at V and 4 bases at J, leaving 5 bases unmatched. CDR3 region: CASRGLAGGYEQYF. The CDR3 nucleotides read TGTGCCAGCAGAGGACTAGCGGGTGGTTACGAGCAGTACTTC.

This clonotype was seen at least ten times. The chain couples TRBV29-1 to TRBJ1-4; D uncertain. CDR1 and CDR2 from the germline V gene are SQVTM and ANQGSEA. The CDR3 covers 13 residues. V shed 6 bases and J shed 5 bases, with 13 bases lying between them. This CDR3 is CSVGGAENEKLFF. In DNA, the CDR3 is TGCAGCGTAGGTGGTGCGGAGAATGAAAAACTGTTTTTT.

This clonotype was detected many times. The V and J genes are TRBV5-1 and TRBJ2-7, with 10 positions matching TRBD1. The CDR3 runs to 13 residues. The germline V gene encodes CDR1 SGHRS and CDR2 YFSETQ. V lost 5 bases and J lost 4; bases outside the gene matches: 3. CDR3 DNA sequence: TGCGCCAGCAGAGGGACAGGGGTGTACGAGCAGTACTTC. Its translation: CASRGTGVYEQYF.

This clonotype was recorded at least ten times. This rearrangement joins TRBV20-1 to TRBJ2-2, with 7 bases that match TRBD2. The V segment lost 8 bases and the J segment 6 bases; nucleotides outside the gene matches: 6. The CDR3 extends over 12 amino acids. Looked up from germline, CDR1 is DFQATT and CDR2 is SNEGSKA (reference sequence). This chain's CDR3 is CSSPRGSGELFF. In DNA, the CDR3 is TGCAGTTCTCCGCGGGGGTCCGGGGAGCTGTTTTTT.